The rows below give T cell receptor beta chains drawn from one sample of a study of shared clonotypes between healthy human individuals. The table came from immunoSEQ multiplex PCR; TCRdb's copy has only in-frame clones and leaves some out. The data contain some 700,000 clones, roughly 91% of them singletons. Sequencing used memory CD8+ T cells from PBMCs. The receptor source for this set is a man aged 18-30 years in good health. Some clones in this sample may be carry-over from other donors' samples. The CDR3 runs from the conserved cysteine through the conserved F or W. D genes are given only for firm matches. Clone size is given for some rows only: seen once, a few or many times, or a class if the clone is expanded.

>NA|TRBJ1-2|NA|TRBV5-1
TGCGCCAGCAGCTTGGCCTTAGGGTATGGCTACACCTTC
CASSLALGYGYTF
>NA|TRBJ1-1|TRBD1|TRBV28
TGTGCCAGCAGTTTGCTGTGGACAGGGAACACTGAAGCTTTCTTT
CASSLLWTGNTEAFF
>NA|TRBJ2-7|NA|TRBV6-5
TGTGCCAGCAGTTCCGGGCCATTACCCCGCGAGCAGTACTTC
CASSSGPLPREQYF
>NA|TRBJ1-5|NA|TRBV6-6
TGTGCCAGCAGCCCCATAGACAGGCCCCAGCATTTT
CASSPIDRPQHF
>NA|TRBJ1-5|TRBD1|TRBV6-1
TGTGCCAGCAGTGAAACCGACAGGGGAATCCAATATAGCAATCAGCCCCAGCATTTT
CASSETDRGIQYSNQPQHF
>NA|TRBJ2-3|TRBD1|TRBV7-9
TGTGCCAGCAGTACAGGGGCAGATACGCAGTATTTT
CASSTGADTQYF
>once|TRBJ2-7|NA|TRBV6-1
TGTGCCAGCCGGGCCCCGGGGTACGAGCAGTACTTC
CASRAPGYEQYF
>NA|TRBJ2-1|TRBD2|TRBV7-9
TGTGCCAGCAGCTTGGCTAGCGGGAGGGAGAATGAGCAGTTCTTC
CASSLASGRENEQFF
>NA|TRBJ1-4|NA|TRBV19
TGTGCCAGTAGTATCTTTGGAGCGCGGCAGGCTAATGAAAAACTGTTTTTT
CASSIFGARQANEKLFF
>once|TRBJ1-1|NA|TRBV5-4
TGTGCCAGCAGCCAGTACAGGGCCACTGAAGCTTTCTTT
CASSQYRATEAFF
>once|TRBJ2-2|TRBD1|TRBV4-3
TGCGCCAGCAGCCCAGACGGGACAGGTGACACCGGGGAGCTGTTTTTT
CASSPDGTGDTGELFF
>NA|TRBJ2-5|TRBD2|TRBV5-1
TGCGCCAGCAGCTCCGGGGGAGGGTTGGTGAAAGAGACCCAGTACTTC
CASSSGGGLVKETQYF
>once|TRBJ2-1|NA|TRBV6-5
TGTGCCAGCAGCCCAGGGGGGGTTGAGCAGTTCTTC
CASSPGGVEQFF
>NA|TRBJ2-5|NA|TRBV9
TGTGCCAGCAGCGTATATGGGGTTGGAGAGACCCAGTACTTC
CASSVYGVGETQYF
>NA|TRBJ2-7|NA|TRBV29-1
TGCAGCGCCCTGGTGTTCTACGAGCAGTACTTC
CSALVFYEQYF
>few|TRBJ1-5|NA|TRBV4-1
TGCGCCAGCAGCCCATCAAGTAATCAGCCCCAGCATTTT
CASSPSSNQPQHF
>NA|TRBJ1-1|NA|TRBV4-1
TGCGCCAGCAGCCAAGTTCTGGTGGGGGGCACTGAAGCTTTCTTT
CASSQVLVGGTEAFF
>NA|TRBJ2-1|NA|TRBV2
TGTGCCAGCAGTGAAGCGCTTCGGGGCTCTTCAAATGAGCAGTTCTTC
CASSEALRGSSNEQFF
>NA|TRBJ2-3|NA|TRBV11-2
TGTGCCAGCAGTCCCACGATGGAGGTTACGCAGTATTTT
CASSPTMEVTQYF
>NA|TRBJ2-7|NA|TRBV28
TGTGCCAGCAGCTTTAGGGTTCGCTCCTACGAGCAGTACTTC
CASSFRVRSYEQYF
>once|TRBJ2-1|NA|TRBV27
TGTGCCAGCAGCCCCATGGGGGGGGCGTGGAATGAGCAGTTCTTC
CASSPMGGAWNEQFF
>NA|TRBJ2-7|NA|TRBV30
TGTGCCTGGAGTTGGTCCAGGAACGAGCAGTACTTC
CAWSWSRNEQYF
>NA|TRBJ1-2|TRBD1|TRBV9
TGTGCCAGCAGCCCCCGGACAGGTTCTAACTATGGCTACACCTTC
CASSPRTGSNYGYTF
>few|TRBJ1-1|NA|TRBV30
TGTGCCTGGAGTGCCGGGGGGAACACTGAAGCTTTCTTT
CAWSAGGNTEAFF
>NA|TRBJ1-3|NA|TRBV21-1
TGTGCCAGCAGCCCCTTGCAGGGTGATAGAGGAAACACCATATATTTT
CASSPLQGDRGNTIYF
>NA|TRBJ2-4|NA|TRBV28
TGTGCCAGCAGTTTAAACATTCAGTACTTC
CASSLNIQYF
>NA|TRBJ2-2|TRBD2|TRBV9
TGTGCCAGCAGCGTCGCAGCGGGAGTAGACACCGGGGAGCTGTTTTTT
CASSVAAGVDTGELFF
>NA|TRBJ2-3|NA|TRBV9
TGTGCCAGCAGCATGAGACGGGACTCCCAGTTCGTAGATACGCAGTATTTT
CASSMRRDSQFVDTQYF
>NA|TRBJ2-7|TRBD1|TRBV11-2
TGTGCCAGCAGCTTAGATTGTCCTCAGGGGGTCTGCGAGCAGTACTTC
CASSLDCPQGVCEQYF
>NA|TRBJ2-5|TRBD1|TRBV7-6
TGTGCCAGCAGCGTCACGACAGGGAACCAAGAGACCCAGTACTTC
CASSVTTGNQETQYF
>many|TRBJ2-7|TRBD1|TRBV29-1
TGCAGCGCACGGACAGGTGTCTCCTACGAGCAGTACTTC
CSARTGVSYEQYF
>NA|TRBJ2-6|NA|TRBV27
TGTGCCAGCAGATCTTATCCCGGCGACACGAGCTCTGGGGCCAACGTCCTGACTTTC
CASRSYPGDTSSGANVLTF
>NA|TRBJ2-7|NA|TRBV11-3
TGTGCCAGCAGCTCGCCGGGACGGCCCTACGAGCAGTACTTC
CASSSPGRPYEQYF
>once|TRBJ2-1|NA|TRBV27
TGTGCCAGCAGTTTAGTGGGCGGGGACAATGAGCAGTTCTTC
CASSLVGGDNEQFF
>NA|TRBJ2-1|TRBD1|TRBV25-1
TGTGCCAGCAGTCCCGGGACAGGGTCCTACAATGAGCAGTTCTTC
CASSPGTGSYNEQFF
>NA|TRBJ2-7|NA|TRBV30
TGTGCCTGGAGTGTACGAGGATGGGGCGAGCAGTACTTC
CAWSVRGWGEQYF
>NA|TRBJ2-1|TRBD2|TRBV7-6
TGTGCCAGCAGCCGCCTGTGGGGGACTAGCGGGGGAGGCTCCTACAATGAGCAGTTCTTC
CASSRLWGTSGGGSYNEQFF
>few|TRBJ1-2|NA|TRBV11-2
TGTGCCAGCAGGACGGCAGACGCTAACTATGGCTACACCTTC
CASRTADANYGYTF
>NA|TRBJ2-2|TRBD1|TRBV11-2
TGTGCCAGCAGCTTCCGTCGGACAGGGGGCCCCGGGGAGCTGTTTTTT
CASSFRRTGGPGELFF
>once|TRBJ2-7|NA|TRBV9
TGTGCCAGCAGCGTAGACGGATTAGCGAAGTACTACGAGCAGTACTTC
CASSVDGLAKYYEQYF
>NA|TRBJ1-1|NA|TRBV5-1
TGCGCCAGCAGCACCTCGGGAGCTATGAACACTGAAGCTTTCTTT
CASSTSGAMNTEAFF
>NA|TRBJ2-7|NA|TRBV7-9
TGTGCCAGCGGGCCTTACGAGCAGTACTTC
CASGPYEQYF
>NA|TRBJ2-5|NA|TRBV9
TGTGCCAGCAGCGTAGGCGCCACAGGGAAAGAGACCCAGTACTTC
CASSVGATGKETQYF
>NA|TRBJ1-2|TRBD1|TRBV5-4
TGTGCCAGCAGCTTCCTTGATGGCCCAGGGGGTAACTATGGCTACACCTTC
CASSFLDGPGGNYGYTF